The rows below give T cell receptor beta chains drawn from one sample of a study of cytomegalovirus exposure and HLA in healthy donors. Produced via immunoSEQ multiplex PCR; TCRdb's table is partial and in-frame only. The sample includes around 140,000 clones, roughly three quarters of them seen just once. The source material was PBMCs. These receptors were taken from a woman aged 55-70 years in good health and CMV-seronegative. Both conserved end residues are part of each CDR3. The order of the fields is D gene, V gene, J gene, clone size, CDR3 protein, CDR3 DNA. A D gene is named only where the DNA matches it firmly. Some rows mark clone size as missing; the rest say once, few, many or name a class of expanded clone.

.	TRBV28	TRBJ1-2	few	CASSLAPGGGGYTF	TGTGCCAGCAGTTTAGCCCCGGGGGGGGGTGGCTACACCTTC
.	TRBV5-1	TRBJ1-5	few	CASSLGAGVQPQHF	TGCGCCAGCAGCTTGGGGGCAGGGGTTCAGCCCCAGCATTTT
TRBD1	TRBV5-1	TRBJ1-1	.	CASSLGLWGTGDTEAFF	TGCGCCAGCAGCTTAGGTTTGTGGGGGACAGGGGACACTGAAGCTTTCTTT
TRBD1	TRBV7-6	TRBJ2-7	.	CASSLGTGSPEQYF	TGTGCCAGCAGCCTGGGGACAGGGAGTCCCGAGCAGTACTTC
.	TRBV5-1	TRBJ1-1	.	CASRFAGTSNTEAFF	TGCGCCAGCAGATTCGCCGGGACATCGAACACTGAAGCTTTCTTT
TRBD1	TRBV12-5	TRBJ1-1	.	CASGSTGEAFF	TGTGCTAGTGGTTCGACAGGGGAAGCTTTCTTT
TRBD2	TRBV27	TRBJ2-2	.	CASTTSGSPRGLFF	TGTGCCAGCACAACTAGCGGGAGCCCGCGGGGGCTGTTTTTT
TRBD2	TRBV2	TRBJ2-1	.	CASSEARTSGRGEQFF	TGTGCCAGCAGTGAAGCCCGGACTAGCGGGAGAGGTGAGCAGTTCTTC
TRBD1	TRBV7-2	TRBJ2-2	.	CASSLNRGSTGELFF	TGTGCCAGCAGCTTAAACAGGGGGAGCACCGGGGAGCTGTTTTTT
.	TRBV5-1	TRBJ2-1	.	CASSLAGGEQFF	TGCGCCAGCAGCTTGGCCGGGGGTGAGCAGTTCTTC
TRBD1	TRBV2	TRBJ1-1	.	CASRGQGFFSEAFF	TGTGCCAGCCGGGGACAGGGTTTTTTCTCTGAAGCTTTCTTT
TRBD1	TRBV27	TRBJ1-2	.	CASSKDRGTYGYTF	TGTGCCAGCAGCAAGGACAGGGGTACCTATGGCTACACCTTC
TRBD1	TRBV27	TRBJ1-1	.	CASSLSGRGRNTEAFF	TGTGCCAGCAGTTTATCCGGCAGGGGGAGGAACACTGAAGCTTTCTTT
TRBD2	TRBV6-5	TRBJ2-5	few	CASSYDLAGGRGTQYF	TGTGCCAGCAGTTACGACCTAGCGGGGGGTAGAGGGACCCAGTACTTC
TRBD2	TRBV10-2	TRBJ2-5	.	CASSEGGGRLGLSGETQYF	TGCGCCAGCAGTGAGGGGGGGGGACGGCTAGGCCTATCCGGGGAGACCCAGTACTTC
.	TRBV7-9	TRBJ2-4	.	CSSSLEGALAKNIQYF	TGTTCCAGCAGCTTAGAAGGAGCACTAGCCAAAAACATTCAGTACTTC
.	TRBV7-8	TRBJ1-4	.	CASRKGVEEKLFF	TGTGCCAGCAGAAAGGGGGTAGAGGAAAAACTGTTTTTT
.	TRBV30	TRBJ1-5	.	CAWSAGVGNQPQHF	TGTGCCTGGAGTGCGGGAGTGGGCAATCAGCCCCAGCATTTT
TRBD2	TRBV5-4	TRBJ2-5	.	CASSKGTSGGAVETQYF	TGTGCCAGCAGCAAGGGGACTAGCGGGGGGGCCGTAGAGACCCAGTACTTC
TRBD1	TRBV2	TRBJ1-1	.	CASSLQGALNTEAFF	TGTGCCAGCAGTCTCCAGGGGGCTTTGAACACTGAAGCTTTCTTT
TRBD2	TRBV2	TRBJ2-1	.	CASSELAGADNEQFF	TGTGCCAGCAGCGAGCTAGCGGGAGCGGACAATGAGCAGTTCTTC
.	TRBV7-2	TRBJ1-1	.	CASSIETGTTEAFF	TGTGCCAGCAGCATTGAAACAGGGACCACTGAAGCTTTCTTT
TRBD2	TRBV5-6	TRBJ2-7	.	CASSLGDSGGAYEQYF	TGTGCCAGCAGCTTGGGGGATAGCGGGGGGGCCTACGAGCAGTACTTC
TRBD1	TRBV19	TRBJ2-7	.	CASSRTGGYEQYF	TGTGCCAGTAGTAGGACAGGGGGATACGAGCAGTACTTC
.	TRBV27	TRBJ2-1	.	CASRAAGLVWNEQFF	TGTGCCAGCAGGGCCGCGGGATTAGTTTGGAATGAGCAGTTCTTC
TRBD1	TRBV10-1	TRBJ1-1	.	CASSPTQGRYTEAFF	TGCGCCAGCAGTCCGACACAGGGGCGGTACACTGAAGCTTTCTTT